Each of the 5 T cell receptor beta chains below was sequenced from the same sample in a study of T cell responses to AZD1222 COVID-19 vaccine. Assay: immunoSEQ multiplex PCR; the TCRdb copy retains only in-frame clones and omits some. The sample contains around 170,000 clones, around nine tenths of which appear only once. This specimen was peripheral blood, taken 28 days after the second AZD1222 dose. These receptors originate from an adult who received the AZD1222 COVID-19 vaccine.

This clone was recorded once. This chain uses TRBV6-5 with TRBJ1-4, with D perhaps matching TRBD1 (6 bases). V was cut by 6 bases and J by 4 bases, with 12 bases left in between. The CDR3 is 14 residues long. The V gene's germline CDR1 is MNHEY and CDR2 SVGAGI. CDR3 loop: CASRSDSYNEKLFF. DNA of the CDR3: TGTGCCAGCAGGTCGGACAGCTATAATGAAAAACTGTTTTTT.

The CDR3 region is CASSLPGQGSKGYTF. The CDR3 nucleotides are TGTGCCAGCAGTCTGCCTGGACAGGGATCAAAAGGCTACACCTTC. The rearrangement uses TRBV25-1 and TRBJ1-2, with 8 bases matching TRBD1. The length of the CDR3 is 15 residues. CDR1 MGHDK and CDR2 SYGVNS come from the germline V gene. After removal of 5 bases from V and 8 bases from J, the junction contained 13 bases not matched to a gene.

The chain combines TRBV5-4 with TRBJ2-3; 7 nucleotides line up with TRBD1. Germline loops: CDR1 SGHNT, CDR2 YYREEE (reference sequence). V lost 3 bases, J lost 0 bases, and 4 bases stayed unmatched. The length of the CDR3 is 15 residues. CDR3: CASSWTGASTDTQYF. CDR3 DNA sequence: TGTGCCAGCAGCTGGACAGGTGCTAGCACAGATACGCAGTATTTT.

The chain links TRBV23-1 to TRBJ2-3, with no clear D. TRBV23-1 is an ORF, with its function uncertain. The CDR3 is 13 residues long. The germline V and J ends were trimmed by 0 bases and 7 bases, with 8 bases remaining between them. The CDR3 region has the DNA TGCGCCAGCAGTCAATCCTTGCTGAATACGCAGTATTTT. It yields the protein CASSQSLLNTQYF.

This sequence joins TRBV7-9 and TRBJ1-2; TRBD1 is a possible D gene (6 bases). The CDR3 is made up of 14 amino acids. Trimming removed 1 base at V and 2 bases at J, with 8 bases between. The germline V gene encodes CDR1 SEHNR and CDR2 FQNEAQ (reference sequence). CDR3 nucleotides: TGTGCCAGCAGCTTAGGGCAGGGGAACTATGGCTACACCTTC. This translates into CASSLGQGNYGYTF.